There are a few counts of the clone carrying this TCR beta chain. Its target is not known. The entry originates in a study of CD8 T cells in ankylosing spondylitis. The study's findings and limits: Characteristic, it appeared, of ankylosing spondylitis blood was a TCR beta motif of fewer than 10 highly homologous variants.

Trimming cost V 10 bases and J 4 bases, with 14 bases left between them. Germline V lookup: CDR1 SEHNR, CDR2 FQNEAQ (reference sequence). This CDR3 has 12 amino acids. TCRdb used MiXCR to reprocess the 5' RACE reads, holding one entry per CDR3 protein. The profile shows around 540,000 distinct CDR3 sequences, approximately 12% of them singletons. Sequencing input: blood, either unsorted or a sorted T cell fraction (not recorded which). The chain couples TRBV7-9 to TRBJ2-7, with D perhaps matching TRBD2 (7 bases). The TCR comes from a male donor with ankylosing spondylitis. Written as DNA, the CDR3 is TGTGCCACCGGGGGGCCGGAGTACGAGCAGTACTTC. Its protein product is CATGGPEYEQYF. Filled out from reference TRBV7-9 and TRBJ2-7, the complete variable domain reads DTGVSQNPRHKITKRGQNVTFRCDPISEHNRLYWYRQTLGQGPEFLTYFQNEAQLEKSRLLSDRFSAERPKGSFSTLEIQRTEQGDSAMYLCATGGPEYEQYFGPGTRLTVT.